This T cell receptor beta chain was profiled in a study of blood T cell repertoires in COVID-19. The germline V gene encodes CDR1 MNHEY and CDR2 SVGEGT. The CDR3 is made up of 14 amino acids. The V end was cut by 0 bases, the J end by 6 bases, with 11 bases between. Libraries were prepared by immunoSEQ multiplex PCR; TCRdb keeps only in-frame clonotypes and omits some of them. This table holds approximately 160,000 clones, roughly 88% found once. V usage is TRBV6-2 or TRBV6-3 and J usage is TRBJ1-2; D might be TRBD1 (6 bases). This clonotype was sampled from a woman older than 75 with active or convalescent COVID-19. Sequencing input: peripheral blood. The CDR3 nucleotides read TGTGCCAGCAGTTACTCATACAGGGTCGATGGCTACACCTTC. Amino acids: CASSYSYRVDGYTF.